These 30 T cell receptor beta chains share one sample of origin, sequenced in a study of response to subunit inactivated influenza vaccine. TCRdb reprocessed the RT-PCR reads via MiXCR and lists one record per CDR3 protein. The sample lists about 700,000 distinct CDR3 sequences; around a sixth were seen once. The source material was PBMCs from blood, sampled 11 to 12 days after vaccination. The receptors were gathered from a middle-aged man who received an inactivated influenza vaccine.

CDR3 protein: CASSLYGGTQYF. CDR3 DNA: TGTGCCAGCAGTTTATATGGGGGGACCCAGTACTTC. The chain uses TRBV28 and TRBJ2-5; possibly TRBD1 or TRBD2 for D (5 bases each). CDR3 length equals 12 residues. From germline, CDR1 is MDHEN and CDR2 SYDVKM. Deletions cut 1 base from V and 7 bases from J, with 7 bases between.

The chain has TRBV10-3 and TRBJ2-5; 7 nucleotides agree with TRBD1. The CDR3 has 14 residues. Trimming took 3 bases from V and 5 from J; bases not matched to a gene: 6. From germline, CDR1 is ENHRY and CDR2 SYGVKD. CDR3 bases: TGTGCCATCAGTGACGACAGGGAGAGTGAGACCCAGTACTTC. The encoded protein is CAISDDRESETQYF.

The chain employs TRBV9 and TRBJ2-2, with 9 bases that match TRBD2. This CDR3 is 17 amino acids long. Germline loops: CDR1 SGDLS, CDR2 YYNGEE. V was clipped by 0 bases and J by 1 base; unmatched bases: 4. CDR3 sequence: CASSVGGRARNTGELFF. DNA of the CDR3: TGTGCCAGCAGCGTAGGCGGGAGGGCTAGGAACACCGGGGAGCTGTTTTTT.

As concerns this clonotype: One end of the junction fails to match germline, which may point to a read error. V gene TRBV5-1 combines with J gene TRBJ2-1, with D unclear. This CDR3 comprises 15 residues. Germline CDR1 SGHRS, CDR2 YFSETQ. In DNA, the CDR3 is TGCACCAGCTGCTTGGACGGACCCTCCTACAATGAGCAGTTCTTC. It encodes CTSCLDGPSYNEQFF.

The chain is built from TRBV3-1 and TRBJ2-3; TRBD2 might be the D (5 bases). The V gene's germline CDR1 is LGHDT and CDR2 YNNKEL (reference sequence). CDR3 length equals 17 residues. Trimming took off 4 bases at V and 2 bases at J, with 19 bases between the two ends. CDR3 bases: TGTGCCAGCAGCCCACACCTTAGCGAGTTCCCCACAGATACGCAGTATTTT. Amino acids: CASSPHLSEFPTDTQYF.

The chain employs TRBV20-1 and TRBJ2-7; D gene uncertain. This CDR3 is built from 11 residues. V was trimmed by 5 bases and J by 2 bases, leaving 7 bases between them. Germline CDR1 reads DFQATT; CDR2 reads SNEGSKA (reference sequence). CDR3 sequence: CSALATYEQYF. The CDR3 nucleotides read TGCAGTGCTCTTGCCACCTACGAGCAGTACTTC.

This clonotype was seen a handful of times. The CDR3: CASRGQGHYEQYF. CDR3 nucleotide sequence: TGTGCCAGCAGGGGACAGGGGCACTACGAGCAGTACTTC. The chain uses TRBV6-2 or TRBV6-3 and TRBJ2-7, with 10 bases aligning to TRBD1. J lost 3 bases, V lost 6 bases, and 2 bases had no gene match. This CDR3 comprises 13 residues. Per germline, CDR1 MNHEY and CDR2 SVGEGT.

This clonotype was seen only a few times. The V call is TRBV28, the J call TRBJ2-7; D is unclear. This CDR3 is 13 amino acids long. V was trimmed by 5 bases and J by 9 bases, leaving 17 bases between them. Germline CDR1 is MDHEN and CDR2 is SYDVKM. The CDR3 region is CASSRSTLPRQYF. DNA of the CDR3: TGTGCCAGCAGTCGATCGACTCTACCAAGGCAGTACTTC. The whole variable domain, filled in from reference TRBV28 and TRBJ2-7, reads DVKVTQSSRYLVKRTGEKVFLECVQDMDHENMFWYRQDPGLGLRLIYFSYDVKMKEKGDIPEGYSVSREKKERFSLILESASTNQTSMYLCASSRSTLPRQYFGPGTRLTVT.

This clonotype was seen only a few times. V gene TRBV9 combines with J gene TRBJ2-5, with D possibly being TRBD1 (5 bases). Trimming removed 0 bases at V and 5 bases at J, with 14 bases between. The CDR3 is made up of 15 amino acids. Germline-derived CDR1 and CDR2 are SGDLS and YYNGEE. The CDR3 DNA is TGTGCCAGCAGCGTAGTGGGTCGCAGGGATGAGACCCAGTACTTC. Its translation is CASSVVGRRDETQYF.

This clonotype was detected ten times or more. This chain joins TRBV29-1 and TRBJ2-7, with 8 bases fitting TRBD2. The CDR3 totals 14 residues. Germline V gene sequence: CDR1 SQVTM, CDR2 ANQGSEA. V dropped 5 bases and J dropped 4; count of bases not matched to a gene: 10. The CDR3 loop is CSVRGAGGGYEQYF. The CDR3 bases are TGCAGCGTTCGAGGGGCGGGAGGCGGTTACGAGCAGTACTTC.

Ten or more counts support this clonotype. The junction departs from the called germline gene at one end, perhaps through a read error. V gene TRBV5-1 combines with J gene TRBJ2-7; 9 nucleotides match TRBD1. CDR1 is SGHRS, CDR2 YFSETQ, per germline. This CDR3 is 14 amino acids long. The CDR3 DNA reads as TGTGCCAGCAGCTCCGGGACAGGGACCTACGAGCAGTACTTC. It translates to CASSSGTGTYEQYF.

This clonotype has a count of ten or more. The rearrangement joins TRBV7-9 to TRBJ2-1; D might be TRBD1 or TRBD2, each matching 5 bases. Trimming removed 4 bases from V and 4 bases from J, with 8 bases in between. CDR1 and CDR2 (germline): SEHNR, FQNEAQ (reference sequence). The CDR3 has 13 amino acids. For the CDR3, the DNA is TGTGCCAGCAGCTCCGGGGCTTACAATGAGCAGTTCTTC. This codes for CASSSGAYNEQFF.

This clonotype was counted only a few times. The V gene is TRBV12-3 or TRBV12-4, the J gene TRBJ1-2, with 7 positions matching TRBD1. Trimming at V came to 3 bases and at J to 6 bases, leaving 7 bases not matched to a gene. The CDR3 consists of 14 residues. CDR3 DNA sequence: TGTGCCAGCAGTTTTCGCAGGGGGGGCGATGGCTACACCTTC. This codes for CASSFRRGGDGYTF.

V is TRBV4-1 and J is TRBJ2-1; 9 bases are shared with TRBD2. CDR3 length: 16 amino acids. The junction had 5 bases not matched to a gene; V was cut back by 0 bases and J by 5 bases. Germline CDR1 is MGHRA and CDR2 is YSYEKL. The CDR3 nucleotides read TGCGCCAGCAGCCAAGATTTGGGACTAGCAGACAATGAGCAGTTCTTC. Translation gives CASSQDLGLADNEQFF.

The chain uses TRBV7-9 and TRBJ2-7, with 8 bases fitting TRBD1. This CDR3 contains 15 residues. V lost 5 bases and J lost 5; bases outside the gene matches: 11. Germline values: CDR1 SEHNR, CDR2 FQNEAQ (reference sequence). The CDR3 sequence: CASSTGTGRTHEQYF. The CDR3 DNA reads as TGTGCCAGCAGCACCGGGACAGGAAGAACCCACGAGCAGTACTTC.

This clonotype was seen more than once but under ten times. The V gene is TRBV7-3, the J gene TRBJ2-3, with 8 bases lining up with TRBD1. The V and J ends lost 0 bases and 1 base, in that order; junction bases with no gene match: 6. Germline V lookup: CDR1 SGHTA, CDR2 FQGTGA. The CDR3 runs 17 residues. The DNA of the CDR3 is TGTGCCAGCAGCTTAACAGGACAGGGCCTAGGCACAGATACGCAGTATTTT. As protein: CASSLTGQGLGTDTQYF. Supplemented by reference TRBV7-3 and TRBJ2-3, the full variable domain reads GAGVSQTPSNKVTEKGKYVELRCDPISGHTALYWYRQSLGQGPEFLIYFQGTGAADDSGLPNDRFFAVRPEGSVSTLKIQRTERGDSAVYLCASSLTGQGLGTDTQYFGPGTRLTVL.

This CDR3 is CASSTRQTGPQHF. CDR3 sequence (DNA): TGTGCCAGCAGTACCCGACAGACGGGGCCTCAGCATTTT. The V call is TRBV6-5, the J call TRBJ1-5; tentative D call: TRBD1 (5 bases). Germline V gene lookup returns CDR1 MNHEY and CDR2 SVGAGI. CDR3 length equals 13 residues. Trimming cost V 5 bases and J 13 bases, with 18 bases left between them.

This clonotype was counted only a few times. J is TRBJ1-1 and V is TRBV27; weak D call: TRBD1 (5 bases). There are 15 residues in the CDR3. V lost 6 bases and J lost 2, with 16 bases in between. Per germline, CDR1 MNHEY and CDR2 SMNVEV (reference sequence). CDR3 bases: TGTGCCAGCAGCCCCGGGACTATATTTAACACTGAAGCTTTCTTT. Translated, it gives CASSPGTIFNTEAFF.

The chain employs TRBV12-3 or TRBV12-4 and TRBJ2-7, with 11 bases aligning to TRBD2. V shed 6 bases, J shed 0 bases, and the junction held 10 bases outside the gene matches. CDR3 length equals 17 residues. This chain's CDR3 is CASSIYNSGRGSYEQYF. DNA for the CDR3: TGTGCCAGCAGCATTTACAATAGCGGGAGGGGCTCCTACGAGCAGTACTTC.

The gene calls are TRBV11-1 and TRBJ2-3; 14 nucleotides line up with TRBD2. CDR1 and CDR2 (germline): SGHAT, FQDESV (reference sequence). The trim removed 4 bases at V and 2 bases at J, leaving 8 bases unmatched. This CDR3 has 18 residues. CDR3 nucleotides: TGTGCCAGCAGCTGGGGACTAGCGGGGGCCCTATACACAGATACGCAGTATTTT. Protein sequence: CASSWGLAGALYTDTQYF. The variable domain in full, with the rest retrieved from reference TRBV11-1 and TRBJ2-3, is EAEVAQSPRYKITEKSQAVAFWCDPISGHATLYWYRQILGQGPELLVQFQDESVVDDSQLPKDRFSAERLKGVDSTLKIQPAELGDSAMYLCASSWGLAGALYTDTQYFGPGTRLTVL.

The genes are TRBV11-1 and TRBJ2-3, with 7 bases identical to TRBD1. Germline assignment: CDR1 SGHAT and CDR2 FQDESV (reference sequence). V shed 5 bases, J shed 3 bases, and the junction held 5 bases outside the gene matches. The CDR3 consists of 14 residues. Here the CDR3 reads CASSPQTGTDTQYF. In nucleotides, the CDR3 is TGTGCCAGCAGCCCCCAGACAGGGACAGATACGCAGTATTTT.

This clonotype was detected a few times. The V and J genes are TRBV28 and TRBJ2-1; TRBD2 matches 10 bases. This CDR3 is built from 16 residues. V lost 3 bases and J lost 4; bases outside the gene matches: 6. The V gene's germline CDR1 is MDHEN and CDR2 SYDVKM. The CDR3 region is CASSFAGSGGYNEQFF. In DNA, the CDR3 is TGTGCCAGCAGTTTCGCGGGTAGCGGGGGGTACAATGAGCAGTTCTTC.

In its sample, this clonotype was seen a few times. The rearrangement uses TRBV10-2 and TRBJ2-7; 11 nucleotides agree with TRBD2. Germline CDR1 reads WSHSY; CDR2 reads SAAADI. V was clipped by 2 bases and J by 6 bases; unmatched bases: 6. The CDR3 extends over 15 amino acids. The CDR3 DNA follows: TGCGCCAGCAGTGAGAATCCGGGACTAGCGGTCGAGCAGTACTTC. Amino acid sequence: CASSENPGLAVEQYF.

This clonotype was counted between two and nine times. This sequence joins TRBV20-1 and TRBJ2-7; TRBD1 matches at 11 bases. Looked up from germline, CDR1 is DFQATT and CDR2 is SNEGSKA (reference sequence). V lost 5 bases to trimming and J lost 5 bases; unmatched junction nucleotides: 8. This CDR3 has 14 residues. The CDR3 DNA is TGCAGTGCTCCAAAGCCGGGACAGGGGGACGAGCAGTACTTC. This gives the protein CSAPKPGQGDEQYF.

This clonotype was counted only a few times. V is TRBV2 and J is TRBJ2-7; D is unclear. The CDR3 is 14 residues long. In germline, CDR1 is SNHLY, CDR2 FYNNEI. Trimming took off 7 bases at V and 2 bases at J, with 15 bases between the two ends. The CDR3 coding sequence is TGTGCCAGCAATGGCCGGTACGGAGCCTACGAGCAGTACTTC. Translation: CASNGRYGAYEQYF.

This clonotype was observed many times. The J gene is TRBJ2-5, the V gene TRBV7-2; TRBD1 matches 11 bases. Losses at the gene ends were 4 bases for V and 2 bases for J; bases not matched to a gene: 3. The CDR3 is made up of 15 amino acids. Germline CDR1 is SGHTA and CDR2 is FQGNSA. The CDR3 region has the DNA TGTGCCAGCAGCTACGGACAGGGGGCGCAAGAGACCCAGTACTTC. Residues: CASSYGQGAQETQYF.

This clonotype was counted between two and nine times. The rearrangement links TRBV7-9 to TRBJ2-1, with D perhaps given as TRBD1 or TRBD2 (5 bases each). The germline V gene has CDR1 SEHNR and CDR2 FQNEAQ (reference sequence). The CDR3 has 15 residues. V was trimmed by 10 bases and J by 9 bases, leaving 25 bases between them. CDR3 amino acids: CATIRQADLRGEQFF. The DNA for the CDR3 is TGTGCCACCATCCGTCAAGCTGACCTGAGGGGTGAGCAGTTCTTC.

This clonotype was seen more than once but under ten times. This rearrangement joins TRBV5-5 to TRBJ2-2; D uncertain. Germline loops: CDR1 SGHKS, CDR2 YYEKEE (reference sequence). The CDR3 length is 15 residues. Trimming shortened V by 0 bases and J by 5 bases, and 11 bases separated the two germline ends. CDR3 in DNA: TGTGCCAGCAGCTTGGTGGCTCAAGGGACCGGGGAGCTGTTTTTT. The encoded protein is CASSLVAQGTGELFF.

This clonotype was detected a few times. This chain links TRBV4-3 with TRBJ2-3; 11 positions agree with TRBD2. V was pared by 6 bases and J by 4 bases, with 6 bases of the junction left unmatched. The germline CDR1 and CDR2 sequences are LGHNA and YSLEER. The CDR3 sequence is 15 residues long. CDR3 nucleotide sequence: TGCGCCAGCAGTGTGATAGCGGGAGGGTCAGATACGCAGTATTTT. Its translation: CASSVIAGGSDTQYF.

This clonotype has a handful of counts. V gene TRBV7-9 combines with J gene TRBJ2-3; 8 bases map to TRBD2. This CDR3 comprises 14 residues. The junction had 3 bases not matched to a gene; V was cut back by 5 bases and J by 2 bases. The V gene's germline CDR1 is SEHNR and CDR2 FQNEAQ (reference sequence). The CDR3 coding sequence is TGTGCCAGCAGCCGAGCGGGGGTCACAGATACGCAGTATTTT. Translating it yields CASSRAGVTDTQYF.